Each of the 7 T cell receptor beta chains below was sequenced from the same sample in a study of blood T cells in healthy people across ages. The authors ran a second PCR of 7 to 11 cycles using a sample-barcoded 5' primer and a J-beta primer mix. MiXCR was run by TCRdb on the 5' RACE reads, yielding one entry per CDR3 protein. Of approximately 580,000 distinct CDR3 sequences listed, about 24% were seen once; the top ten hold less than 9%. These data also featured in a second study, about T cells of mothers and their children.

Input material: blood. These receptors all stem from a boy aged 5-17 years in good health.

A few counts support this clonotype. The chain employs TRBV7-8 and TRBJ1-1; D may be TRBD1 (5 bases). The CDR3 runs 16 residues. CDR1 and CDR2 (germline): SGHVS, FQNEAQ. V lost 5 bases and J 1 base, leaving 17 bases between the germline ends. CDR3 amino acids: CASSRTVGGKNTEAFF. CDR3 nucleotides: TGTGCCAGCAGCCGTACTGTGGGGGGTAAGAACACTGAAGCTTTCTTT.

The rearrangement links TRBV20-1 to TRBJ2-1; the D is unclear. The V end was cut by 0 bases, the J end by 0 bases, with 15 bases between. Per germline, CDR1 DFQATT and CDR2 SNEGSKA (reference sequence). This CDR3 has 17 residues. Here the CDR3 DNA reads TGCAGTGCTAGAGATAGAGTGGGTACCCGCTCCTACAATGAGCAGTTCTTC. It codes for CSARDRVGTRSYNEQFF.

This chain joins TRBV29-1 and TRBJ1-5; D unresolved. CDR3 size: 13 residues. The germline V gene encodes CDR1 SQVTM and CDR2 ANQGSEA. Trimming cost V 5 bases and J 6 bases, with 14 bases left between them. CDR3 nucleotides: TGCAGCGTTTCCAAAGGCGATGGTCAGCCCCAGCATTTT. Translation: CSVSKGDGQPQHF.

The chain links TRBV5-1 to TRBJ1-2; TRBD1 agrees at 7 bases. This CDR3 is 14 amino acids long. V trimming: 0 bases; J trimming: 6 bases; junction bases outside the gene matches: 5. Germline-derived CDR1 and CDR2 are SGHRS and YFSETQ. The CDR3 bases are TGCGCCAGCAGCTTGGCCCCAGGGGGAAATGGCTACACCTTC. This gives the protein CASSLAPGGNGYTF.

A note on this clonotype: Since no conserved phenylalanine or tryptophan closes the CDR3, a read error is the likely cause. The J gene is TRBJ2-3, the V gene TRBV2; D ambiguous. CDR3 length: 11 residues. V lost 6 bases and J 0 bases, leaving 1 base between the germline ends. CDR1 and CDR2 from the germline V gene are SNHLY and FYNNEI. The CDR3 region is CASSSTDTQYV. CDR3 coding DNA: TGTGCCAGCAGCAGCACAGATACGCAGTATGTT.

This sequence joins TRBV25-1 and TRBJ2-5; weak D call: TRBD1 (6 bases). Germline CDR1 reads MGHDK; CDR2 reads SYGVNS. This CDR3 region has 15 residues. Trimming stripped 0 bases from V and 2 bases from J, with 10 bases between. The DNA for the CDR3 is TGTGCCAGCAGTGAATACAGGGGCCCGCAAGAGACCCAGTACTTC. It codes for CASSEYRGPQETQYF.

V is TRBV29-1 and J is TRBJ2-1; 9 nucleotides align to TRBD2. This CDR3 is 16 amino acids long. CDR1 and CDR2 from the germline V gene are SQVTM and ANQGSEA. The junction had 11 bases not matched to a gene; V was cut back by 0 bases and J by 8 bases. The CDR3 region is CSVEEGIAGERYEQFF. The CDR3, as DNA: TGCAGCGTTGAAGAGGGAATAGCGGGAGAGAGGTATGAGCAGTTCTTC.